The 25 T cell receptor beta chains below all came from one sample that was sequenced in a study of beta chain features in type 1 diabetes. Reverse transcribing all isolated RNA meant expressed TCRB transcripts were sequenced. Generated by immunoSEQ multiplex PCR, the TCRdb table keeps only in-frame clones and is missing some. Counted here are some 150,000 clones, 11% occurring once; the ten biggest clones make up approximately 2%. The sequencing input was central memory CD4+ T cells from blood. The origin of the receptors is a man aged 18 to 29 in good health.

This chain uses TRBV7-9 with TRBJ1-1; 9 positions agree with TRBD1. The germline V gene encodes CDR1 SEHNR and CDR2 FQNEAQ (reference sequence). The J segment lost 0 bases and the V segment lost 6 bases, leaving 2 bases of the junction unmatched. The CDR3 runs 14 residues. The CDR3 is CASSGQGMNTEAFF. As DNA, the CDR3 is TGTGCCAGCAGTGGACAGGGGATGAACACTGAAGCTTTCTTT.

The genes are TRBV11-1 and TRBJ2-6, with D unclear. This CDR3 is 16 amino acids long. CDR1 and CDR2 from the germline V gene are SGHAT and FQDESV (reference sequence). The V and J ends lost 5 bases and 0 bases respectively, with 11 bases between them. The chain's CDR3 is CASSLTATSGANVLTF. The CDR3 DNA reads TGTGCCAGCAGCCTAACAGCGACCTCTGGGGCCAACGTCCTGACTTTC.

This chain links TRBV7-2 with TRBJ1-5; TRBD1 agrees at 7 bases. This CDR3 has 15 amino acids. The germline CDR1 and CDR2 sequences are SGHTA and FQGNSA. Losses at the gene ends were 3 bases for V and 6 bases for J; bases not matched to a gene: 8. The CDR3 sequence is CASSLLEGASQPQHF. The CDR3 DNA follows: TGTGCCAGCAGCTTGCTTGAGGGGGCAAGTCAGCCCCAGCATTTT.

J is TRBJ1-6 and V is TRBV5-6; the D is unclear. CDR3 length: 13 amino acids. The V end was cut by 8 bases, the J end by 9 bases, with 15 bases between. Germline CDR1 reads SGHDT; CDR2 reads YYEEEE. For the CDR3, the DNA is TGTGCCAGTGGCCCGTATGTGGCTTCACCCCTCCACTTT. It encodes CASGPYVASPLHF.

A note on this clone: It may be a read error: a sequence one base away is much more abundant. This chain joins TRBV30 and TRBJ2-5, with D unclear. The CDR3 length is 13 residues. Germline V gene data show CDR1 as GTSNPN and CDR2 as SVGIG (reference sequence). Trimming left V 2 bases short and J 4 bases short, with 11 bases between. In DNA, the CDR3 is TGTGCCTGGAGTCGTGCGGCCGGAGAGACCCAGTACTTC. Amino acid sequence: CAWSRAAGETQYF.

This clone was counted between two and nine times. This rearrangement joins TRBV10-3 to TRBJ2-7; D not resolved. The germline V and J ends were trimmed by 3 bases and 3 bases, with 12 bases remaining between them. This CDR3 spans 14 amino acids. The germline CDR1 and CDR2 sequences are ENHRY and SYGVKD. CDR3 sequence: CAISERSGNYEQYF. DNA for the CDR3: TGTGCCATCAGTGAAAGGTCCGGAAACTACGAGCAGTACTTC.

V usage is TRBV7-6 and J usage is TRBJ1-4, with D perhaps TRBD1 (6 bases). Germline lookup yields CDR1 SGHVS and CDR2 FNYEAQ. Between the trimmed V and J ends, which lost 0 bases and 0 bases, there was a span of 8 bases. The CDR3 extends over 16 amino acids. The CDR3 sequence is CASSLAGASTNEKLFF. In DNA form, the CDR3 reads TGTGCCAGCAGCTTAGCGGGGGCCTCAACTAATGAAAAACTGTTTTTT.

This clone was recorded a few times. The chain combines TRBV7-9 with TRBJ1-2; 7 nucleotides align to TRBD1. CDR1 and CDR2 (germline): SEHNR, FQNEAQ (reference sequence). J gave up 4 bases and V 2 bases, and 7 bases lay outside the gene matches. The CDR3 length is 15 residues. CDR3 in amino acids: CASSLSPRDSYGYTF. The CDR3 region has the DNA TGTGCCAGCAGCTTATCACCACGGGACAGCTATGGCTACACCTTC.

This sequence joins TRBV28 and TRBJ1-1; tentative D call: TRBD1 (5 bases). Trimming took 3 bases from V and 13 from J, leaving 15 bases between them. Germline V gene data show CDR1 as MDHEN and CDR2 as SYDVKM. The CDR3 consists of 12 residues. CDR3 loop: CASSFIRTSGFF. CDR3 sequence (DNA): TGTGCCAGCAGTTTTATCAGGACAAGCGGTTTCTTT.

The chain couples TRBV7-6 to TRBJ2-2; tentative D call: TRBD2 (5 bases). This CDR3 region has 14 residues. Between the trimmed V and J ends, which lost 7 bases and 0 bases, there was a span of 9 bases. Germline values: CDR1 SGHVS, CDR2 FNYEAQ. CDR3 DNA: TGTGCCAGCACCCGAGGGACGAACACCGGGGAGCTGTTTTTT. Its translation is CASTRGTNTGELFF. Full variable domain (rest looked up from reference TRBV7-6 and TRBJ2-2): GAGVSQSPRYKVTKRGQDVALRCDPISGHVSLYWYRQALGQGPEFLTYFNYEAQQDKSGLPNDRFSAERPEGSISTLTIQRTEQRDSAMYRCASTRGTNTGELFFGEGSRLTVL.

V is TRBV7-3 and J is TRBJ1-6, with D hard to call. CDR3 length: 15 residues. V lost 1 base to trimming and J lost 7 bases, with 11 bases between them. Germline CDR1 is SGHTA and CDR2 is FQGTGA. The CDR3 DNA is TGTGCCAGCAGCTTAATGCAGGTTGGGAATTCACCCCTCCACTTT. It translates to CASSLMQVGNSPLHF. The whole variable domain, filled in from reference TRBV7-3 and TRBJ1-6, reads GAGVSQTPSNKVTEKGKYVELRCDPISGHTALYWYRQSLGQGPEFLIYFQGTGAADDSGLPNDRFFAVRPEGSVSTLKIQRTERGDSAVYLCASSLMQVGNSPLHFGNGTRLTVT.

This clone was seen a few times. This sequence joins TRBV5-1 and TRBJ2-2; D unresolved. Germline-derived CDR1 and CDR2 are SGHRS and YFSETQ. With 4 bases removed from V and 4 bases from J, the gap between germline ends came to 11 bases. The CDR3 sequence is 14 residues long. In DNA, the CDR3 is TGCGCCAGCAGCATCCAGTGGTCCACCGGGGAGCTGTTTTTT. Its protein is CASSIQWSTGELFF. The full variable domain, completed using reference TRBV5-1 and TRBJ2-2, is KAGVTQTPRYLIKTRGQQVTLSCSPISGHRSVSWYQQTPGQGLQFLFEYFSETQRNKGNFPGRFSGRQFSNSRSEMNVSTLELGDSALYLCASSIQWSTGELFFGEGSRLTVL.

The sample holds one count of this clone. This chain links TRBV15 with TRBJ2-7; 9 bases agree with TRBD2. CDR1 and CDR2 (germline): LNHNV, YYDKDF (reference sequence). The trim removed 4 bases at V and 5 bases at J, leaving 18 bases unmatched. The CDR3 sequence is 18 residues long. CDR3 amino acids: CATSIREIRAGGSDEQYF. CDR3 bases: TGTGCCACCAGCATTAGAGAAATTCGAGCGGGAGGTTCCGACGAGCAGTACTTC.

This clone was detected many times. The CDR3 nucleotides are TGCGCCAGCAGCACAAGACAGGGTGCCACAGATACGCAGTATTTT. It translates to CASSTRQGATDTQYF. The gene calls are TRBV5-1 and TRBJ2-3; 7 positions agree with TRBD1. Trimming took 4 bases from V and 2 from J; bases not matched to a gene: 7. Germline V lookup: CDR1 SGHRS, CDR2 YFSETQ. This CDR3 is 15 amino acids long.

In its sample, this clone was seen a few times. The rearrangement uses TRBV29-1 and TRBJ2-7; D is possibly TRBD1 (6 bases). Germline values: CDR1 SQVTM, CDR2 ANQGSEA. V was cut by 2 bases and J by 4 bases, with 15 bases left in between. CDR3 length equals 14 residues. CDR3 residues: CSVERAGATYEQYF. For the CDR3, the DNA is TGCAGCGTTGAACGGGCAGGGGCTACTTACGAGCAGTACTTC.

This clone was observed a few times. The CDR3 nucleotides are TGTGCCAGCAGCTTAGGCGCAGGCACACACAATGAGCAGTTCTTC. Translated: CASSLGAGTHNEQFF. The chain employs TRBV5-5 and TRBJ2-1, with no clear D. This CDR3 is 15 amino acids long. CDR1 and CDR2 (germline): SGHKS, YYEKEE (reference sequence). V dropped 2 bases and J dropped 5 bases, with 14 bases sitting between them.

V gene TRBV2 combines with J gene TRBJ2-3, with D uncertain. V was cut by 4 bases and J by 6 bases, with 11 bases left in between. The CDR3 is 13 residues long. Germline CDR1 and CDR2: SNHLY and FYNNEI. As DNA, the CDR3 is TGTGCCAGCAGTGGAGAACGGAGTGATACGCAGTATTTT. Residues: CASSGERSDTQYF. The full variable domain, its missing parts supplied by reference TRBV2 and TRBJ2-3, is EPEVTQTPSHQVTQMGQEVILRCVPISNHLYFYWYRQILGQKVEFLVSFYNNEISEKSEIFDDQFSVERPDGSNFTLKIRSTKLEDSAMYFCASSGERSDTQYFGPGTRLTVL.

This clone was recorded many times. The chain links TRBV10-3 to TRBJ2-4, with D tentatively TRBD1 or TRBD2 (6 bases each). V was cut by 8 bases and J by 2 bases, with 10 bases left in between. The CDR3 sequence is 13 residues long. CDR1 is ENHRY and CDR2 is SYGVKD in the germline V gene. The CDR3 DNA reads as TGTGCCATCGGTGGGGGGCCCAAAAACATTCAGTACTTC. This translates into CAIGGGPKNIQYF.

This clone has a handful of counts. The V gene is TRBV18, the J gene TRBJ2-4; 12 bases align to TRBD2. CDR1 KGHSH and CDR2 LQKENI come from the germline V gene. CDR3 size: 15 residues. With 3 bases clipped from V and 6 bases from J, the junction kept 3 bases outside the gene matches. The CDR3 DNA is TGTGCCAGCTCACCGCCGGGACTAGCGGGAAACATTCAGTACTTC. Translation: CASSPPGLAGNIQYF.

The V and J genes are TRBV9 and TRBJ1-2; TRBD1 agrees at 9 bases. CDR3 length: 13 amino acids. Germline values: CDR1 SGDLS, CDR2 YYNGEE. V was pared by 4 bases and J by 6 bases, with 4 bases of the junction left unmatched. The CDR3 sequence is CASSPWDRDGYTF. Here the CDR3 DNA reads TGTGCCAGCAGCCCCTGGGACAGGGATGGCTACACCTTC. The full variable domain, in which reference TRBV9 and TRBJ1-2 provide the parts outside the CDR3, is DSGVTQTPKHLITATGQRVTLRCSPRSGDLSVYWYQQSLDQGLQFLIQYYNGEERAKGNILERFSAQQFPDLHSELNLSSLELGDSALYFCASSPWDRDGYTFGSGTRLTVV.

This clone was detected a few times. V is TRBV11-3 and J is TRBJ2-1, with TRBD2 matching 11 bases. Per the germline V gene, CDR1 is SGHNT and CDR2 is YENEEA. This CDR3 is built from 16 residues. The V gene end was trimmed by 5 bases and the J gene end by 7 bases; junction bases not matched to a gene: 10. The CDR3 nucleotides are TGTGCCAGCAGCCCAGGGACTAGCGGAGGGGGGAATGAGCAGTTCTTC. Protein sequence: CASSPGTSGGGNEQFF.

Concerning this clone itself: One base away lies a much larger clone, so this may be a sequencing read error. This chain connects TRBV7-9 to TRBJ2-3, with unresolved D. Germline CDR1 reads SEHNR; CDR2 reads FQNEAQ (reference sequence). This CDR3 has 13 amino acids. V lost 3 bases and J lost 0, with 4 bases in between. The CDR3 sequence is CASSFPSTDTQYF. CDR3 coding DNA: TGTGCCAGCAGCTTCCCGAGCACAGATACGCAGTATTTT.

There are many counts of this clone. The J gene is TRBJ2-4, the V gene TRBV19; D may match TRBD1 or TRBD2 (5 bases each). V was shortened by 5 bases and J by 7 bases, with 27 bases between the two germline ends. Germline V lookup: CDR1 LNHDA, CDR2 SQIVND (reference sequence). The CDR3 runs 18 residues. CDR3 coding DNA: TGTGCCAGTAGTTCCGCCGGACAAGGAGGTTGGGTTAGGAACATTCAGTACTTC. It is translated as CASSSAGQGGWVRNIQYF. Filled out from reference TRBV19 and TRBJ2-4, the complete variable domain reads DGGITQSPKYLFRKEGQNVTLSCEQNLNHDAMYWYRQDPGQGLRLIYYSQIVNDFQKGDIAEGYSVSREKKESFPLTVTSAQKNPTAFYLCASSSAGQGGWVRNIQYFGAGTRLSVL.

This clone was found a few times. The chain combines TRBV6-1 with TRBJ2-7; TRBD1 might be the D (5 bases). Between the trimmed V and J ends, which lost 0 bases and 4 bases, there was a span of 10 bases. Germline CDR1 MNHNS, CDR2 SASEGT. The length of the CDR3 is 14 residues. CDR3 amino acids: CASSEAPGSYEQYF. The CDR3 DNA reads TGTGCCAGCAGTGAAGCGCCAGGGTCGTACGAGCAGTACTTC.

This clone turned up a few times. This chain joins TRBV28 and TRBJ2-7, with D hard to call. CDR3 length: 11 amino acids. CDR1 is MDHEN, CDR2 SYDVKM, per germline. Trimming removed 4 bases at V and 2 bases at J, with 3 bases between. CDR3 coding DNA: TGTGCCAGCAGTTCAACCTACGAGCAGTACTTC. Amino acid sequence: CASSSTYEQYF.